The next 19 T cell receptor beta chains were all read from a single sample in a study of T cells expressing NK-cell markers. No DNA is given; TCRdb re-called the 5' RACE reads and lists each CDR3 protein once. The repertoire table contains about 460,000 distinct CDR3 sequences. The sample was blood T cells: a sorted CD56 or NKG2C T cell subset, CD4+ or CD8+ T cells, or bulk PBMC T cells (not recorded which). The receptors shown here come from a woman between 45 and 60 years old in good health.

This CDR3 is CASRSELNTEAFF. J is TRBJ1-1 and V is TRBV12-3 or TRBV12-4. CDR3 length equals 13 residues.

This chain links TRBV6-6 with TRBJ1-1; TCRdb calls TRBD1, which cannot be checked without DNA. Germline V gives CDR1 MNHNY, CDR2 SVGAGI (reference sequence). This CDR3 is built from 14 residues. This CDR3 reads CASIIGEWDTEAFF.

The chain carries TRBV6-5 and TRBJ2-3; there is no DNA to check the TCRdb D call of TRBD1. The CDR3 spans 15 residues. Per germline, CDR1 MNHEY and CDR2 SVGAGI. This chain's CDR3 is CASSYGTGSTDTQYF.

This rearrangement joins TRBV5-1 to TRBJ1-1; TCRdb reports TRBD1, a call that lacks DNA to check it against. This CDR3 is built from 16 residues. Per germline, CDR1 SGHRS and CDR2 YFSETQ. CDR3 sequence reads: CASTPAGGRLNTEAFF.

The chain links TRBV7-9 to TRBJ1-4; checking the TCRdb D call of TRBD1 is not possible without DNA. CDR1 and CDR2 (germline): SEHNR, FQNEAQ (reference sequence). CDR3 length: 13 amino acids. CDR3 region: CASSLGAGGKLFF.

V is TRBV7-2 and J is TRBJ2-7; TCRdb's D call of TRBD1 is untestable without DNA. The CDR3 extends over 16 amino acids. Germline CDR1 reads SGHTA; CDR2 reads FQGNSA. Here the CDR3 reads CASSMGTGVMSYEQYF.

CDR3 residues: CASSVTGQTTGELFF. The chain recombines TRBV25-1 with TRBJ2-2; without DNA, the TCRdb call of TRBD1 cannot be checked. Germline CDR1 and CDR2: MGHDK and SYGVNS. CDR3 length equals 15 residues.

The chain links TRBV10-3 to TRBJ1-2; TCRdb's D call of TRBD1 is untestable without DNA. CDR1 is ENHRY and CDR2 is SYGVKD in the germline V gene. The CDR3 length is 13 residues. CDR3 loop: CAISQTGNDGYTF.

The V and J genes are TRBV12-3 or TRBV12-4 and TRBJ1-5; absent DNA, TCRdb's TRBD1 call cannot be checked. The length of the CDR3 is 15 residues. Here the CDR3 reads CASSLYRQGAQPQHF.

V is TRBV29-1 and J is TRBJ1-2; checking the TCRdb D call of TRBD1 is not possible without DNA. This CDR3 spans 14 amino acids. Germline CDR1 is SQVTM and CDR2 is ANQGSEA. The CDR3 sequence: CSVVGVGVNYGYTF. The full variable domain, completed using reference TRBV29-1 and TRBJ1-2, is SAVISQKPSRDICQRGTSLTIQCQVDSQVTMMFWYRQQPGQSLTLIATANQGSEATYESGFVIDKFPISRPNLTFSTLTVSNMSPEDSSIYLCSVVGVGVNYGYTFGSGTRLTVV.

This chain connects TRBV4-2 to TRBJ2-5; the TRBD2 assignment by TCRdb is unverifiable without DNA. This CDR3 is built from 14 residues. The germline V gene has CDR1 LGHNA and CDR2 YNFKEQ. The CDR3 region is CASSQPLAAETQYF.

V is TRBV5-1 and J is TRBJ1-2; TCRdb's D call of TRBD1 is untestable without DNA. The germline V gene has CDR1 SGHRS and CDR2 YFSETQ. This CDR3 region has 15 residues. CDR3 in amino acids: CASSLGEGQHYGYTF.

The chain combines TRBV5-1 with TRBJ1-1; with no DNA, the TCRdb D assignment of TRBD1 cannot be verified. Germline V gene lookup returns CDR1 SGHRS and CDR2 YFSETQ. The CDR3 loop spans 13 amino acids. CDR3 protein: CASSLDAPGVAFF.

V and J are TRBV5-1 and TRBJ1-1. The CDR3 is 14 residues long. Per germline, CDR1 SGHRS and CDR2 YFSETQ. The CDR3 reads CASSPVGQTTEAFF.

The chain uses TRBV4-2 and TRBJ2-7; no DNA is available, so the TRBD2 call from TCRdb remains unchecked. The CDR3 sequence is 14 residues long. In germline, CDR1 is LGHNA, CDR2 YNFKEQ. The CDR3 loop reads CASSNLAVSYEQYF.

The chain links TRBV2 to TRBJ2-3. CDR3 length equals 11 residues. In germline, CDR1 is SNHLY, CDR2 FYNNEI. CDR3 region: CASSSDNKEYF.

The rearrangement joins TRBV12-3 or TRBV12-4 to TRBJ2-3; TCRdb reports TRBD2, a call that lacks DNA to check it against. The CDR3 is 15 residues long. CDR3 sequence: CASRLPGTDLNTQYF.

Here the CDR3 reads CASRTGTGANTGELFF. The V and J genes are TRBV10-2 and TRBJ2-2; TCRdb's D call of TRBD1 is untestable without DNA. CDR1 WSHSY and CDR2 SAAADI come from the germline V gene. The CDR3 has 16 residues.

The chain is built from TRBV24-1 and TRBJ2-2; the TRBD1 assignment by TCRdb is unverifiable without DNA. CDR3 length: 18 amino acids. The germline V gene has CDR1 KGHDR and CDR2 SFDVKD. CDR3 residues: CATSDLPNREMNTGELFF.